Presented here are 32 T cell receptor beta chains from one specimen sequenced in a study of blood T cell repertoires in COVID-19 (TCRdb year 2020). The library was prepared using the immunoSEQ multiplex PCR assay. TCRdb mirrors the immuneACCESS table, restricted to in-frame sequences. Some clones are absent from its copies; in checked studies, under half trace to an unresolved V gene, and the reason for the others is unknown. The sample table contains around 300,000 clones; only one count was recorded for 90% of them. The biggest ten clones account for about 4.5% of the sample. The sequencing input was PBMCs or T cells enriched from blood (not recorded which). Source of these receptors: a woman between 18 and 29 years old with acute COVID-19.

This clone appeared a few times. The V and J genes are TRBV9 and TRBJ2-1; D remains ambiguous. From germline, CDR1 is SGDLS and CDR2 YYNGEE. V was shortened by 7 bases and J by 8 bases, with 10 bases between the two germline ends. CDR3 length: 11 amino acids. CDR3 region: CASRNRDEQFF. CDR3 nucleotide sequence: TGTGCCAGCCGGAACCGGGATGAGCAGTTCTTC.

This clone has more than one count but fewer than ten. The chain employs TRBV7-9 and TRBJ2-5, with D possibly matching TRBD2 (6 bases). Germline loops: CDR1 SEHNR, CDR2 FQNEAQ (reference sequence). The CDR3 totals 15 residues. V lost 0 bases, J lost 5 bases, and 13 bases lay in between. The CDR3 sequence: CASSLASGPRETQYF. As DNA, the CDR3 is TGTGCCAGCAGCTTAGCGAGCGGGCCCCGGGAGACCCAGTACTTC.

This chain uses TRBV24-1 with TRBJ2-5, with D tentatively TRBD2 (6 bases). Germline CDR1 reads KGHDR; CDR2 reads SFDVKD. The CDR3 is 17 amino acids. Trimming left V 2 bases short and J 6 bases short, with 21 bases between. The CDR3 nucleotides read TGTGCCACCAGTGATTCGGGAGAAGGGGCGAAGCGAAAGACCCAGTACTTC. Protein product: CATSDSGEGAKRKTQYF.

The rearrangement joins TRBV29-1 to TRBJ1-4; no clear D gene. This CDR3 spans 13 amino acids. Trimming stripped 7 bases from V and 5 bases from J, with 14 bases between. Germline V lookup: CDR1 SQVTM, CDR2 ANQGSEA. CDR3 coding DNA: TGCAGCGACTCTCCGGCGGGGAATGAAAAACTGTTTTTT. This translates into CSDSPAGNEKLFF.

Concerning this clone: This specimen includes other DNA sequences encoding the same CDR3. The rearrangement joins TRBV7-6 to TRBJ2-7; weak D call: TRBD2 (5 bases). V lost 3 bases, J lost 7 bases, and 13 bases lay in between. The CDR3 has 13 residues. From germline, CDR1 is SGHVS and CDR2 FNYEAQ. CDR3 sequence reads: CASSLEGPGEQYF. In DNA form, the CDR3 reads TGTGCCAGCAGCTTGGAAGGTCCGGGGGAGCAGTACTTC.

The chain recombines TRBV18 with TRBJ2-1; 14 bases match TRBD2. From germline, CDR1 is KGHSH and CDR2 LQKENI. The junction had 5 bases not matched to a gene; V was cut back by 3 bases and J by 10 bases. The CDR3 contains 15 residues. CDR3: CASSPGLAGVEEQFF. The CDR3 DNA is TGTGCCAGCTCACCGGGACTAGCGGGAGTAGAAGAGCAGTTCTTC.

This rearrangement joins TRBV28 to TRBJ2-7; TRBD2 aligns across 7 bases. Germline V gene data show CDR1 as MDHEN and CDR2 as SYDVKM. The CDR3 has 13 amino acids. Trimming took 8 bases from V and 0 from J; bases not matched to a gene: 4. CDR3 amino acids: CASFSGSSYEQYF. The CDR3 DNA sequence: TGTGCCAGCTTTAGCGGGTCCTCCTACGAGCAGTACTTC.

This clone is a singleton in its sample. This chain links TRBV28 with TRBJ2-1; 7 bases line up with TRBD2. CDR1 and CDR2 (germline): MDHEN, SYDVKM. V lost 3 bases to trimming and J lost 2 bases; unmatched junction nucleotides: 4. The CDR3 is 15 residues long. The CDR3 DNA sequence: TGTGCCAGCAGTTTGGCCGCGGGGGCCTACAATGAGCAGTTCTTC. This gives the protein CASSLAAGAYNEQFF. The full variable domain, with the rest looked up from reference TRBV28 and TRBJ2-1, is DVKVTQSSRYLVKRTGEKVFLECVQDMDHENMFWYRQDPGLGLRLIYFSYDVKMKEKGDIPEGYSVSREKKERFSLILESASTNQTSMYLCASSLAAGAYNEQFFGPGTRLTVL.

In its sample, this clone was seen once. This sequence joins TRBV3-1 (or the pseudogene TRBV3-2) and TRBJ2-5; D ambiguous. In germline, CDR1 is LGHDT, CDR2 YNNKEL (reference sequence). V was pared by 0 bases and J by 4 bases, with 9 bases between. The CDR3 is 14 residues long. DNA for the CDR3: TGTGCCAGCAGCCAAGAGTGGCGCGGAGAGACCCAGTACTTC. As protein: CASSQEWRGETQYF.

The chain carries TRBV11-1 and TRBJ1-1; tentatively, D is TRBD1 (6 bases). CDR1 and CDR2 (germline): SGHAT, FQDESV (reference sequence). There are 15 residues in the CDR3. V lost 2 bases and J 8 bases, leaving 18 bases between the germline ends. Here the CDR3 reads CASSLPPDSETEAFF. The CDR3 region has the DNA TGTGCCAGCAGCTTACCTCCGGACAGTGAAACCGAAGCTTTCTTT.

The chain has TRBV30 and TRBJ1-5; D gene ambiguous. Looked up from germline, CDR1 is GTSNPN and CDR2 is SVGIG (reference sequence). The CDR3 totals 13 residues. V lost 2 bases to trimming and J lost 4 bases, with 9 bases between them. For the CDR3, the DNA is TGTGCCTGGAGTTATTCGGTAAATCAGCCCCAGCATTTT. Translated: CAWSYSVNQPQHF.

The rearrangement links TRBV7-9 to TRBJ2-7; TRBD2 matches 13 bases. Germline trimming cut 5 bases from V and 7 bases from J; bases unmatched to any gene: 5. This CDR3 has 14 amino acids. Germline CDR1 is SEHNR and CDR2 is FQNEAQ (reference sequence). In nucleotides, the CDR3 is TGTGCCAGCAGCCGTACTAGCGGGAGGGAGGAGCAGTACTTC. It yields the protein CASSRTSGREEQYF.

This clone was detected only once. In nucleotides, the CDR3 is TGTGCCAGCAGCCAAGAAGGGGACAGGGGAAACAGTGGCTACACCTTC. It translates to CASSQEGDRGNSGYTF. V usage is TRBV3-1 (or the pseudogene TRBV3-2) and J usage is TRBJ1-2; 10 positions match TRBD1. J lost 7 bases, V lost 0 bases, and 8 bases had no gene match. From germline, CDR1 is LGHDT and CDR2 YNNKEL (reference sequence). The CDR3 length is 16 residues.

The V call is TRBV11-3, the J call TRBJ2-5; no clear D. The CDR3 contains 14 residues. V was shortened by 5 bases and J by 1 base, with 11 bases between the two germline ends. Per germline, CDR1 SGHNT and CDR2 YENEEA. For the CDR3, the DNA is TGTGCCAGCAGCCGAACAAGTTCCCAAGAGACCCAGTACTTC. It codes for CASSRTSSQETQYF.

The chain recombines TRBV5-4 with TRBJ2-3, with 9 bases that match TRBD2. The trim removed 6 bases at V and 5 bases at J, leaving 13 bases unmatched. The CDR3 runs 16 residues. Germline values: CDR1 SGHNT, CDR2 YYREEE (reference sequence). CDR3 sequence reads: CASTLAGVGARDTQYF. As DNA, the CDR3 is TGTGCCAGCACTTTAGCGGGAGTCGGTGCCAGAGATACGCAGTATTTT.

V and J are TRBV27 and TRBJ1-5; 7 bases agree with TRBD1. J was trimmed by 2 bases and V by 5 bases; bases with no gene match: 12. The CDR3 has 17 amino acids. Looked up from germline, CDR1 is MNHEY and CDR2 is SMNVEV (reference sequence). The CDR3 spells CASSTNNRGDRNQPQHF. CDR3 bases: TGTGCCAGCAGTACAAACAACAGGGGAGATCGCAATCAGCCCCAGCATTTT.

The chain links TRBV9 to TRBJ2-1, with D possibly being TRBD1 (6 bases). Trimming shortened V by 3 bases and J by 3 bases, and 19 bases separated the two germline ends. CDR1 and CDR2 from the germline V gene are SGDLS and YYNGEE. There are 17 residues in the CDR3. CDR3 DNA: TGTGCCAGCAGCGGTACCGGGACACCGTCGATCTACAATGAGCAGTTCTTC. Protein product: CASSGTGTPSIYNEQFF.

The V and J genes are TRBV21-1 and TRBJ2-7; the table's D call, TRBD1, was not checked against the DNA. TRBV21-1 is designated a pseudogene. The CDR3 loop spans 14 amino acids. The CDR3 DNA is TGTGCCAGCACTCTCAGGGTACTCTCCTACGAGCAGTACTTC. Protein product: CASTLRVLSYEQYF.

Comments on this clone: Other DNA sequences from this sample encode an identical CDR3 as well. The chain employs TRBV10-2 and TRBJ2-2; 10 bases fit TRBD2. V dropped 3 bases and J dropped 1; count of bases not matched to a gene: 8. The CDR3 spans 18 residues. Germline CDR1 WSHSY, CDR2 SAAADI. The CDR3 protein is CASSDPGLAEGNTGELFF. The CDR3 DNA is TGCGCCAGCAGTGACCCTGGACTAGCGGAGGGGAACACCGGGGAGCTGTTTTTT.

The V and J genes are TRBV7-2 and TRBJ2-1, with D possibly matching TRBD2 (6 bases). The length of the CDR3 is 13 residues. From germline, CDR1 is SGHTA and CDR2 FQGNSA. V lost 3 bases and J 9 bases, leaving 12 bases between the germline ends. The CDR3 nucleotides are TGTGCCAGCAGCTTCGGGGCGGGACGTGAGCAGTTCTTC. Its protein is CASSFGAGREQFF.

The chain couples TRBV6-5 to TRBJ1-2; possibly TRBD1 for D (6 bases). Germline V gene sequence: CDR1 MNHEY, CDR2 SVGAGI. Trimming left V 5 bases short and J 4 bases short, with 17 bases between. The CDR3 totals 15 residues. CDR3 protein: CASSKPGQPGYGYTF. The CDR3 coding sequence is TGTGCCAGCAGTAAACCGGGACAACCAGGCTATGGCTACACCTTC.

The chain is built from TRBV30 and TRBJ1-3, with D unclear. Trimming took off 5 bases at V and 4 bases at J, with 15 bases between the two ends. Germline CDR1 and CDR2: GTSNPN and SVGIG (reference sequence). The CDR3 sequence is 14 residues long. CDR3: CAWGRYGGGNTIYF. CDR3 nucleotide sequence: TGTGCCTGGGGCCGGTACGGCGGAGGAAACACCATATATTTT. The whole variable domain, remainder taken from reference TRBV30 and TRBJ1-3, is SQTIHQWPATLVQPVGSPLSLECTVEGTSNPNLYWYRQAAGRGLQLLFYSVGIGQISSEVPQNLSASRPQDRQFILSSKKLLLSDSGFYLCAWGRYGGGNTIYFGEGSWLTVV.

The chain combines TRBV6-6 with TRBJ2-5; unclear D gene. V shed 3 bases and J shed 5 bases, with 13 bases lying between them. Germline CDR1 and CDR2: MNHNY and SVGAGI (reference sequence). The CDR3 length is 14 residues. CDR3 bases: TGTGCCAGCAGTTATAGTTTAGTGATGGAGACCCAGTACTTC. This codes for CASSYSLVMETQYF.

The V and J genes are TRBV12-3 or TRBV12-4 and TRBJ1-6, with TRBD1 matching 7 bases. The trim removed 6 bases at V and 8 bases at J, leaving 4 bases unmatched. The CDR3 runs 13 residues. The CDR3 DNA reads as TGTGCCAGCAGGACAGGGTCTGATTCACCCCTCCACTTT. Protein: CASRTGSDSPLHF.

The table lists this clone with a few counts. This rearrangement joins TRBV27 to TRBJ2-5, with 8 bases lining up with TRBD1. CDR1 is MNHEY, CDR2 SMNVEV, per germline (reference sequence). This CDR3 region has 14 residues. V was clipped by 10 bases and J by 4 bases; unmatched bases: 11. The CDR3: CATSWDRFLETQYF. The CDR3 nucleotides read TGTGCCACTTCCTGGGACAGGTTTTTAGAGACCCAGTACTTC.

This chain uses TRBV2 with TRBJ1-2, with D possibly TRBD1 on 6 matching bases. V lost 4 bases to trimming and J lost 8 bases, with 23 bases between them. The germline V gene encodes CDR1 SNHLY and CDR2 FYNNEI. The CDR3 sequence is 16 residues long. CDR3 sequence: CASSGSHLQGKGGYTF. The CDR3 nucleotides read TGTGCCAGCAGTGGTTCCCATCTACAGGGAAAGGGCGGCTACACCTTC.

The chain carries TRBV28 and TRBJ1-6; 8 nucleotides agree with TRBD1. CDR3 length: 13 amino acids. The V segment lost 11 bases and the J segment 2 bases; nucleotides outside the gene matches: 2. CDR1 is MDHEN, CDR2 SYDVKM, per germline. CDR3 coding DNA: TGTGCCGGACAGGGCCCCTATAATTCACCCCTCCACTTT. This sequence encodes CAGQGPYNSPLHF.

The rearrangement joins TRBV28 to TRBJ1-1, with D possibly TRBD1 on 6 matching bases. CDR1 is MDHEN, CDR2 SYDVKM, per germline. V was shortened by 6 bases and J by 4 bases, with 15 bases between the two germline ends. CDR3 length: 14 amino acids. The CDR3 loop is CASRPGQLGTEAFF. The CDR3 DNA sequence: TGTGCCAGCAGGCCTGGACAGCTGGGCACTGAAGCTTTCTTT.

The table lists this clone with a count of one. V and J are TRBV21-1 and TRBJ1-5. TRBV21-1 is noted as a pseudogene. The CDR3 is made up of 19 amino acids. The CDR3 nucleotides are TGTGCCAGCAGCAAAAAGAAGGCGGTAATGGCAGCCGGCAATCAGCCCCAGCATTTT. This gives the protein CASSKKKAVMAAGNQPQHF.

This clone turned up a few times. The V gene is TRBV12-3 or TRBV12-4, the J gene TRBJ1-5, with a tentative D call TRBD1 (6 bases). V was pared by 5 bases and J by 5 bases, with 10 bases between. The CDR3 is made up of 13 amino acids. CDR3 sequence reads: CASSGRGDQPQHF. The CDR3 bases are TGTGCCAGCAGTGGGAGGGGGGATCAGCCCCAGCATTTT.

V usage is TRBV11-2 and J usage is TRBJ2-7; D is unresolved. The V end lost 5 bases, the J end lost 3 bases, and 5 bases lay between the germline ends. There are 11 residues in the CDR3. CDR1 and CDR2 (germline): SGHAT, FQNNGV. In DNA form, the CDR3 reads TGTGCCAGCAGCCTCTACTACGAGCAGTACTTC. Translating gives CASSLYYEQYF.

The V call is TRBV2, the J call TRBJ2-6; 7 nucleotides align to TRBD2. The J segment lost 0 bases and the V segment lost 6 bases, leaving 5 bases of the junction unmatched. The CDR3 sequence is 16 residues long. Germline assignment: CDR1 SNHLY and CDR2 FYNNEI. The CDR3 DNA follows: TGTGCCAGCAGGGCGGGAGTGCGCTCTGGGGCCAACGTCCTGACTTTC. Amino acid sequence: CASRAGVRSGANVLTF.